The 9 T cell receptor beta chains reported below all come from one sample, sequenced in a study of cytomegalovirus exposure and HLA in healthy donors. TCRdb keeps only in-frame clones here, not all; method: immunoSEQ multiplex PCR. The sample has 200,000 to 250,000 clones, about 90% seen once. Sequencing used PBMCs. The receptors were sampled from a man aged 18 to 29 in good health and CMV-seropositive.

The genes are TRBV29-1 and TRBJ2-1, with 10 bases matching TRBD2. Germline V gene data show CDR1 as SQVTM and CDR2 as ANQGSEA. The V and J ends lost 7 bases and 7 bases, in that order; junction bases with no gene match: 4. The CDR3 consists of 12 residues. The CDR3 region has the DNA TGCAGCGGTCGACTAGCGGGTAATGAGCAGTTCTTC. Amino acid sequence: CSGRLAGNEQFF.

The chain's CDR3 is CASSLGQSNQPQHF. The CDR3 nucleotides are TGTGCCAGCAGCCTGGGACAGAGCAATCAGCCCCAGCATTTT. The V and J genes are TRBV9 and TRBJ1-5; 7 bases map to TRBD1. This CDR3 contains 14 residues. V was clipped by 4 bases and J by 1 base; unmatched bases: 2. Germline CDR1 reads SGDLS; CDR2 reads YYNGEE.

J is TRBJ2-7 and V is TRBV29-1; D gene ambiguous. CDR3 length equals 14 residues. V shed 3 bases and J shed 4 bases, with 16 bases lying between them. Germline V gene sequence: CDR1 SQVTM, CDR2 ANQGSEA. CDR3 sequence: CSVEGPSDRYEQYF. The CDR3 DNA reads TGCAGCGTTGAGGGTCCGTCGGACCGTTACGAGCAGTACTTC.

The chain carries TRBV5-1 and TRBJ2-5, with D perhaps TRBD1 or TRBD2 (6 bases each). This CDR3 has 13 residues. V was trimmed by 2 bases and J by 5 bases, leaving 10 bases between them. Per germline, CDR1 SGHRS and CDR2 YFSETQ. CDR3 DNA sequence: TGCGCCAGCAGCTTTGGGGGGCGGGAGACCCAGTACTTC. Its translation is CASSFGGRETQYF.

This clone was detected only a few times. DNA of the CDR3: TGTGCCAGCAGCCAAAGCTACGGAGAGCAGTACTTC. It specifies CASSQSYGEQYF. The genes are TRBV11-3 and TRBJ2-7; no reliable D call. Germline CDR1 reads SGHNT; CDR2 reads YENEEA. Deletions cut 5 bases from V and 7 bases from J, with 12 bases between. The CDR3 totals 12 residues. The full variable domain, rest sourced from reference TRBV11-3 and TRBJ2-7, is EAGVVQSPRYKIIEKKQPVAFWCNPISGHNTLYWYLQNLGQGPELLIRYENEEAVDDSQLPKDRFSAERLKGVDSTLKIQPAELGDSAVYLCASSQSYGEQYFGPGTRLTVT.

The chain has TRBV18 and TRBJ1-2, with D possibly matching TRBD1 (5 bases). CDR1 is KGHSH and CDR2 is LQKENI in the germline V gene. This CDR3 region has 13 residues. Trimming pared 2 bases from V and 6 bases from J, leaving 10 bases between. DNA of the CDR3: TGTGCCAGCTCACCAACGTGGGGGGATGGCTACACCTTC. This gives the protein CASSPTWGDGYTF. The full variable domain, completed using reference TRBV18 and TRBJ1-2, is NAGVMQNPRHLVRRRGQEARLRCSPMKGHSHVYWYRQLPEEGLKFMVYLQKENIIDESGMPKERFSAEFPKEGPSILRIQQVVRGDSAAYFCASSPTWGDGYTFGSGTRLTVV.

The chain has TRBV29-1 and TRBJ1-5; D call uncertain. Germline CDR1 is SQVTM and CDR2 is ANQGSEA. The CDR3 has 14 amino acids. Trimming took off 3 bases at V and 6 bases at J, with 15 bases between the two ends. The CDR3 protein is CSVDSGNLGQPQHF. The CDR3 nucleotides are TGCAGCGTTGATTCGGGTAACCTAGGTCAGCCCCAGCATTTT.

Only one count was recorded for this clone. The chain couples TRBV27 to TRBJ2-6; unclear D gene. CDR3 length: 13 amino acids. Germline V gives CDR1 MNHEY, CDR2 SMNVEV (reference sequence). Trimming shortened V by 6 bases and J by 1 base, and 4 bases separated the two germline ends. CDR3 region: CASRPSGANVLTF. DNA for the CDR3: TGTGCCAGCAGACCTTCTGGGGCCAACGTCCTGACTTTC.

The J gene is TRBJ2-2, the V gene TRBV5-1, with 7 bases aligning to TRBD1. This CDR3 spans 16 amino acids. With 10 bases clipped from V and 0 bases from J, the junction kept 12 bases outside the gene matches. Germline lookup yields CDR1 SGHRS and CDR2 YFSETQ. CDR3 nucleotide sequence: TGCGCCTCAAGACCCTGGGACAGCGCGAACACCGGGGAGCTGTTTTTT. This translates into CASRPWDSANTGELFF. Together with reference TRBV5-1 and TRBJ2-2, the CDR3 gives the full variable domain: KAGVTQTPRYLIKTRGQQVTLSCSPISGHRSVSWYQQTPGQGLQFLFEYFSETQRNKGNFPGRFSGRQFSNSRSEMNVSTLELGDSALYLCASRPWDSANTGELFFGEGSRLTVL.